These T cell receptor beta chains were read from a single sample in a study of blood T cell repertoires in COVID-19. Assay: immunoSEQ multiplex PCR; the TCRdb copy retains only in-frame clones and omits some. The sample includes more than 140,000 clones, approximately 82% of them seen just once. Sequences were obtained from peripheral blood. The receptors were sampled from a woman aged 45 to 65 in a cohort sampled during active or convalescent COVID-19. Each CDR3 is given with its conserved first and last residue. Fields, in order: V gene, clone size, J gene, D gene, CDR3 protein, CDR3 DNA. A D gene is named only where the DNA matches it firmly. Only part of the rows carry a size: once, few, many, or a class if the clone is expanded.

>TRBV30|-|TRBJ2-7|-
CAWNPTPTEQYF
TGTGCCTGGAACCCCACACCCACCGAGCAGTACTTC
>TRBV2|-|TRBJ2-1|-
CASRVSGSNEQFF
TGTGCCAGCAGGGTTTCGGGGTCTAATGAGCAGTTCTTC
>TRBV7-9|-|TRBJ2-7|TRBD1
CASSPNHRDSRTYEQYF
TGTGCCAGCAGCCCTAACCACCGGGACAGCCGAACCTACGAGCAGTACTTC
>TRBV9|-|TRBJ2-3|TRBD2
CASSVSRGADTQYF
TGTGCCAGCAGCGTATCGCGGGGGGCAGATACGCAGTATTTT
>TRBV19|-|TRBJ2-7|-
CASSIEQLVGEQYF
TGTGCCAGTAGTATAGAACAGCTTGTGGGCGAGCAGTACTTC
>TRBV11-1|-|TRBJ1-1|-
CASSPTWEGEGTEAFF
TGTGCCAGCAGCCCGACGTGGGAGGGGGAGGGCACTGAAGCTTTCTTT
>TRBV12-3/TRBV12-4|few|TRBJ1-2|-
CASSLGAGRGYTF
TGTGCCAGCAGTTTGGGGGCAGGGCGAGGCTACACCTTC
>TRBV7-6|few|TRBJ2-3|-
CASSLGGYLTDTQYF
TGTGCCAGCAGCTTAGGGGGCTACCTGACAGATACGCAGTATTTT
>TRBV10-3|-|TRBJ2-3|TRBD2
CATTLAGADTQYF
TGTGCCACAACACTAGCGGGGGCAGATACGCAGTATTTT
>TRBV7-3|-|TRBJ1-2|TRBD1
CASSLSGQGREVGYTF
TGTGCCAGCAGCTTATCTGGACAGGGCCGCGAAGTGGGCTACACCTTC
>TRBV6-5|-|TRBJ2-7|-
CATIPPYQTYEQYF
TGTGCCACCATCCCCCCGTACCAGACCTACGAGCAGTACTTC
>TRBV6-5|-|TRBJ2-1|-
CASSRLRVGEQFF
TGTGCCAGCAGCAGACTCAGGGTCGGGGAGCAGTTCTTC
>TRBV5-1|-|TRBJ2-5|TRBD2
CATSSGGGETQYF
TGCGCCACCTCTAGCGGGGGGGGAGAGACCCAGTACTTC
>TRBV4-3|few|TRBJ1-3|-
CASSQAFVGGNTIYF
TGCGCCAGCAGCCAAGCCTTCGTCGGGGGAAACACCATATATTTT
>TRBV6-1|-|TRBJ2-3|-
CASSEGVMNTQYF
TGTGCCAGCAGTGAAGGCGTAATGAATACGCAGTATTTT
>TRBV6-5|-|TRBJ1-1|-
CASSYSRNLPNTEAFF
TGTGCCAGCAGTTACTCGAGGAACCTACCGAACACTGAAGCTTTCTTT
>TRBV19|once|TRBJ1-4|TRBD1
CASSEGWQGAGNEKLFF
TGTGCCAGTAGTGAGGGCTGGCAGGGGGCGGGTAATGAAAAACTGTTTTTT
>TRBV4-3|-|TRBJ2-1|-
CASSQDPGRGSSYNEQFF
TGCGCCAGCAGCCAAGATCCTGGGCGGGGAAGCTCCTACAATGAGCAGTTCTTC
>TRBV5-6|-|TRBJ1-5|-
CASSRHSNQPQHF
TGTGCCAGCAGCCGACATAGCAATCAGCCCCAGCATTTT
>TRBV7-9|-|TRBJ2-7|-
CASSSGHGGSYEQYF
TGTGCCAGCAGTTCGGGACATGGAGGCTCCTACGAGCAGTACTTC
>TRBV5-5|once|TRBJ1-3|-
CASSSLPESGNTIYF
TGTGCCAGCAGCTCGCTACCCGAATCTGGAAACACCATATATTTT
>TRBV19|-|TRBJ2-2|TRBD1
CASGTWYRGGELFF
TGTGCCAGCGGCACATGGTACAGGGGCGGGGAGCTGTTTTTT
>TRBV10-3|-|TRBJ1-4|TRBD1
CAISESPTGGTNEKLFF
TGTGCCATCAGTGAGTCCCCGACAGGGGGAACTAATGAAAAACTGTTTTTT
>TRBV6-5|-|TRBJ2-4|-
CASSYGGASKNIQYF
TGTGCCAGCAGTTACGGAGGGGCATCCAAAAACATTCAGTACTTC